These 12 T cell receptor beta chains were sequenced from one sample in a study of OX40 agonist ivuxolimab in advanced cancers. TCRdb's copy holds only in-frame clones and misses some; the assay was immunoSEQ multiplex PCR. The data hold 20,000 to 25,000 clones, with about 88% observed a single time. Source: CD4+ or CD8+ T cells sorted from blood, taken in a trial of the OX40 agonist ivuxolimab. The receptors were gathered from an adult with an advanced solid tumor such as melanoma, head and neck, liver or kidney cancer.

The V gene is TRBV23-1, the J gene TRBJ1-1; D possibly corresponds to TRBD1 (6 bases). TRBV23-1 is an ORF, and what it does is uncertain. This CDR3 contains 15 residues. Trimming took 2 bases from V and 3 from J, leaving 13 bases between them. As DNA, the CDR3 is TGCGCCAGCAGTCAACCAAGGGGGGAGGACACTGAAGCTTTCTTT. It codes for CASSQPRGEDTEAFF.

V is TRBV30 and J is TRBJ1-1; TRBD1 agrees at 7 bases. The CDR3 has 14 amino acids. Germline V lookup: CDR1 GTSNPN, CDR2 SVGIG (reference sequence). V was pared by 0 bases and J by 9 bases, with 10 bases of the junction left unmatched. CDR3 amino acids: CAWSVPQGTAKAFF. CDR3 nucleotides: TGTGCCTGGAGTGTCCCTCAAGGGACAGCAAAAGCTTTCTTT.

The chain links TRBV28 to TRBJ1-5, with a weak D call TRBD1 (5 bases). Deletions cut 7 bases from V and 3 bases from J, with 10 bases between. The CDR3 consists of 13 residues. The V gene's germline CDR1 is MDHEN and CDR2 SYDVKM. The CDR3 DNA reads TGTGCCAGCATCGACAGACTCAATCAGCCCCAGCATTTT. Its translation: CASIDRLNQPQHF.

The chain uses TRBV7-2 and TRBJ1-5; D remains unclear. Germline V gene lookup returns CDR1 SGHTA and CDR2 FQGNSA. The CDR3 consists of 13 residues. V was trimmed by 2 bases and J by 9 bases, leaving 11 bases between them. The CDR3 loop is CASSLRVLTPQHF. In nucleotides, the CDR3 is TGTGCCAGCAGCTTAAGGGTGCTTACGCCCCAGCATTTT. Looking up the rest from reference TRBV7-2 and TRBJ1-5 gives the full variable domain: GAGVSQSPSNKVTEKGKDVELRCDPISGHTALYWYRQSLGQGLEFLIYFQGNSAPDKSGLPSDRFSAERTGGSVSTLTIQRTQQEDSAVYLCASSLRVLTPQHFGDGTRLSIL.

The chain carries TRBV4-2 and TRBJ1-5; 8 bases line up with TRBD1. The V and J ends lost 1 base and 1 base, in that order; junction bases with no gene match: 3. There are 16 residues in the CDR3. Germline assignment: CDR1 LGHNA and CDR2 YNFKEQ. The CDR3 nucleotides read TGTGCCAGCAGCCAAGGAGCAGGGGGCAGCAATCAGCCCCAGCATTTT. This sequence encodes CASSQGAGGSNQPQHF.

In its sample, this clone was seen a few times. The V and J genes are TRBV7-2 and TRBJ1-3, with TRBD1 matching over 7 bases. The trim removed 3 bases at V and 0 bases at J, leaving 5 bases unmatched. The V gene's germline CDR1 is SGHTA and CDR2 FQGNSA. The CDR3 spans 16 residues. CDR3 sequence reads: CASSFRQGSSGNTIYF. CDR3 coding DNA: TGTGCCAGCAGCTTCCGACAGGGCAGCTCTGGAAACACCATATATTTT.

The genes are TRBV4-1 and TRBJ1-6; 9 bases agree with TRBD1. Germline CDR1 is MGHRA and CDR2 is YSYEKL. V lost 0 bases to trimming and J lost 9 bases; unmatched junction nucleotides: 9. The CDR3 contains 17 residues. For the CDR3, the DNA is TGCGCCAGCAGCCAAGACGATAGGGAGGGACAGGGTTCACCCCTCCACTTT. Residues: CASSQDDREGQGSPLHF.

The chain uses TRBV28 and TRBJ2-2; a possible D gene is TRBD1 (6 bases). Trimming removed 5 bases from V and 4 bases from J, with 14 bases in between. Germline CDR1 MDHEN, CDR2 SYDVKM. The CDR3 contains 15 residues. Written as DNA, the CDR3 is TGTGCCAGCAGTCCCCGGGACATCACCACCGGGGAGCTGTTTTTT. It is translated as CASSPRDITTGELFF.

This clone occurred a few times. This chain uses TRBV2 with TRBJ1-6, with 9 bases that match TRBD1. The CDR3 is 14 residues long. Per the germline V gene, CDR1 is SNHLY and CDR2 is FYNNEI. The junction had 2 bases not matched to a gene; V was cut back by 4 bases and J by 7 bases. CDR3 sequence (DNA): TGTGCCAGCAGTGGGGACAGGGCCAATTCACCCCTCCACTTT. This translates into CASSGDRANSPLHF.

The CDR3 coding sequence is TGTGCCAGCAGGGTTTTTGGGGGGACTGAAGCTTTCTTT. Protein: CASRVFGGTEAFF. The rearrangement links TRBV6-5 to TRBJ1-1; D is perhaps TRBD1 (5 bases). Trimming cost V 6 bases and J 5 bases, with 13 bases left between them. CDR1 is MNHEY and CDR2 is SVGAGI in the germline V gene. The CDR3 sequence is 13 residues long.

The gene calls are TRBV11-2 and TRBJ2-1; D is uncertain. The CDR3 extends over 15 amino acids. The germline gives CDR1 SGHAT, CDR2 FQNNGV. V lost 5 bases, J lost 2 bases, and 13 bases lay in between. CDR3 DNA: TGTGCCAGCAGCCGATTGACAAATCCCTACAATGAGCAGTTCTTC. Protein sequence: CASSRLTNPYNEQFF.

The chain recombines TRBV5-1 with TRBJ2-5; weak D call: TRBD1 (7 bases). Per germline, CDR1 SGHRS and CDR2 YFSETQ. The CDR3 totals 15 residues. Trimming left V 1 base short and J 2 bases short, with 12 bases between. The CDR3 DNA reads as TGCGCCAGCAGCTTGCCAGGGGGGAATCAAGAGACCCAGTACTTC. This sequence encodes CASSLPGGNQETQYF.